This TCR beta chain derives from a study of CXCR3-negative and CXCR3-positive naive CD8 T cells. The study made its TRB cDNA libraries by 5' RACE, adding UMI labels. From the 5' RACE reads, TCRdb lists one entry per CDR3 protein and no DNA. The table lists about 5,600 distinct CDR3 sequences. This receptor was taken from a human donor in good health. Some clones in this sample may be carry-over from other donors' samples. The sample was naive CXCR3- CD8+ T cells from blood. Subset: CD45RO-CCR7+CD27+CD95- naive CD8+ T cells lacking CXCR3 (TNR3-).

The CDR3 loop reads CASSPRTGTPRLQETQYF. V is TRBV18 and J is TRBJ2-5; no DNA is available, so the TRBD1 call from TCRdb remains unchecked. The CDR3 has 18 amino acids. The germline V gene has CDR1 KGHSH and CDR2 LQKENI. The full variable domain, its missing parts supplied by reference TRBV18 and TRBJ2-5, is NAGVMQNPRHLVRRRGQEARLRCSPMKGHSHVYWYRQLPEEGLKFMVYLQKENIIDESGMPKERFSAEFPKEGPSILRIQQVVRGDSAAYFCASSPRTGTPRLQETQYFGPGTRLLVL.